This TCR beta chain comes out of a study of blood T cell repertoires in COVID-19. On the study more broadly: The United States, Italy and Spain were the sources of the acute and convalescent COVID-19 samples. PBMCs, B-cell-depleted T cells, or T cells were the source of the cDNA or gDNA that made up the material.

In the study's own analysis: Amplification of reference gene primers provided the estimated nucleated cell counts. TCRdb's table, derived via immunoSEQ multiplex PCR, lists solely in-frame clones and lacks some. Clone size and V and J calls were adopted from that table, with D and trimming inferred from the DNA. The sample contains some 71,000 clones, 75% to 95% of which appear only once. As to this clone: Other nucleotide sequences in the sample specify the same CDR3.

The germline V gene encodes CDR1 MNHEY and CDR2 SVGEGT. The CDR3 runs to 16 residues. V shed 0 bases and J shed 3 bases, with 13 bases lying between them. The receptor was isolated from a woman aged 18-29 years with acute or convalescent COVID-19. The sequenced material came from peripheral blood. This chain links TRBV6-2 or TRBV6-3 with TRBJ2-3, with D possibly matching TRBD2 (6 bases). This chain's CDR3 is CASSYSTGDGTDTQYF. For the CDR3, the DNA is TGTGCCAGCAGTTACTCGACGGGGGATGGTACAGATACGCAGTATTTT.